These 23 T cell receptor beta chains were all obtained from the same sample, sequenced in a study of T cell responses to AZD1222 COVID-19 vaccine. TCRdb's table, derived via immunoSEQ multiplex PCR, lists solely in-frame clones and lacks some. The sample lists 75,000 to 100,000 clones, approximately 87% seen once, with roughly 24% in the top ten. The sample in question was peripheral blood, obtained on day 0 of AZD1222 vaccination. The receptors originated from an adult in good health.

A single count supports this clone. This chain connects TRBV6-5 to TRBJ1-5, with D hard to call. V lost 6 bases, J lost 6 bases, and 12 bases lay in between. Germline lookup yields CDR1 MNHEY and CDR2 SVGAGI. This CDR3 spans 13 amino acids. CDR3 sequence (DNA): TGTGCCAGCAGGGGAGACTTGAGTCAGCCCCAGCATTTT. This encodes CASRGDLSQPQHF.

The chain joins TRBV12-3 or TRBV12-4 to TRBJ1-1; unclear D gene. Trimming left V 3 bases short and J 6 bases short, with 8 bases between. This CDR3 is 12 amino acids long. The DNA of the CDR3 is TGTGCCAGCAGTTTGCCCAGAGCTGAAGCTTTCTTT. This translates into CASSLPRAEAFF.

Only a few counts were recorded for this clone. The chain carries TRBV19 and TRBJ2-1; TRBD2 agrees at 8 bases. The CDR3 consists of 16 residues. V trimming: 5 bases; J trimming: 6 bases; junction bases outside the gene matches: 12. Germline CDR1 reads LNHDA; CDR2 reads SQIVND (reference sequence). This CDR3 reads CASSFSFSGRGNEQFF. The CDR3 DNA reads TGTGCCAGTAGTTTCTCCTTCAGCGGGAGAGGCAATGAGCAGTTCTTC.

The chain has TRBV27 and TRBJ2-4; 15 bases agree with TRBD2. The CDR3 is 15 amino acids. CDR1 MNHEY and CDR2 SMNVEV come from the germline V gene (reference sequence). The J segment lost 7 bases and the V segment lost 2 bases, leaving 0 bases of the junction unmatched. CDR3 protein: CASSLGTSGRNIQYF. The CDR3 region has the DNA TGTGCCAGCAGTTTAGGGACTAGCGGGAGGAACATTCAGTACTTC.

The CDR3 nucleotides are TGTGCCAGCATCAGTTACACCGGGGAGCTGTTTTTT. This sequence encodes CASISYTGELFF. The chain couples TRBV3-1 (or the pseudogene TRBV3-2) to TRBJ2-2; D unclear. V shed 7 bases and J shed 3 bases, with 6 bases lying between them. The CDR3 is 12 residues long. The germline gives CDR1 LGHDT, CDR2 YNNKEL (reference sequence).

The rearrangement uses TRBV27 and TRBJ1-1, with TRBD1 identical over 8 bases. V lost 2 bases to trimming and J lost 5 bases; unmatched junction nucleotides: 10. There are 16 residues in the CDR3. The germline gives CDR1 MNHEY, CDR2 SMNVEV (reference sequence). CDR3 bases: TGTGCCAGCAGTTTAGGGCAGGGGGCTGGAAGGACTGAAGCTTTCTTT. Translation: CASSLGQGAGRTEAFF.

CDR3 coding DNA: TGTGCCAGCAGCCAAGATCACAGGGCGGATTCACCCCTCCACTTT. This sequence encodes CASSQDHRADSPLHF. The chain employs TRBV4-2 and TRBJ1-6; perhaps TRBD1 as D (6 bases). Deletions cut 0 bases from V and 8 bases from J, with 11 bases between. Germline CDR1 is LGHNA and CDR2 is YNFKEQ. This CDR3 is built from 15 residues.

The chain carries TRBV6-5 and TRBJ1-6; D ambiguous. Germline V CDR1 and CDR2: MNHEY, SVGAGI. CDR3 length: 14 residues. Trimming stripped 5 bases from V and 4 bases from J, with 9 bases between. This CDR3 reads CASSPGLYNSPLHF. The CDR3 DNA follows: TGTGCCAGCAGTCCCGGGCTGTATAATTCACCCCTCCACTTT.

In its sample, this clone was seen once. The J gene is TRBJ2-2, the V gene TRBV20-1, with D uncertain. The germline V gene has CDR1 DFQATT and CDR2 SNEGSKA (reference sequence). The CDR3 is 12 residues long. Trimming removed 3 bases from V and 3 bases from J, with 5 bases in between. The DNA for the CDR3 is TGCAGTGCTAGTTCTGACACCGGGGAGCTGTTTTTT. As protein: CSASSDTGELFF.

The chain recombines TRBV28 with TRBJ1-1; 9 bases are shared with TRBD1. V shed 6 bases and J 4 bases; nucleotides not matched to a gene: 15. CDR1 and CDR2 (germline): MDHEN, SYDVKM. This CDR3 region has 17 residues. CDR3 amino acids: CASSTRTGAPLGTEAFF. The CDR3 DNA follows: TGTGCCAGCAGCACAAGGACAGGGGCCCCATTGGGCACTGAAGCTTTCTTT.

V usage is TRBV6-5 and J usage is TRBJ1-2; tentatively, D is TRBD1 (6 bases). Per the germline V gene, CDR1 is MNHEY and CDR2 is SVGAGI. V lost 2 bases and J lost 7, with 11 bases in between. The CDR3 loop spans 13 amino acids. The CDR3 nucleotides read TGTGCCAGCAGTTACGGGGGGGCTGGTGGCTACACCTTC. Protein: CASSYGGAGGYTF.

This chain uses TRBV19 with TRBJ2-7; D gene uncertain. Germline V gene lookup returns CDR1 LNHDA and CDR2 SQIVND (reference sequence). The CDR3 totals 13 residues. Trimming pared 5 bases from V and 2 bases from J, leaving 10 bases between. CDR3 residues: CASSESPTYEQYF. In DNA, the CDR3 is TGTGCCAGTAGTGAGTCACCAACCTACGAGCAGTACTTC.

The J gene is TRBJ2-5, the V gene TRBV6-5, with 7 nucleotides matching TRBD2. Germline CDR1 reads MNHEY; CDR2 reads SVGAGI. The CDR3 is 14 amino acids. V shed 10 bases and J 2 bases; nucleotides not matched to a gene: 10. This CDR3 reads CATQTTSVQETQYF. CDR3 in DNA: TGTGCCACCCAAACTACTAGCGTACAAGAGACCCAGTACTTC.

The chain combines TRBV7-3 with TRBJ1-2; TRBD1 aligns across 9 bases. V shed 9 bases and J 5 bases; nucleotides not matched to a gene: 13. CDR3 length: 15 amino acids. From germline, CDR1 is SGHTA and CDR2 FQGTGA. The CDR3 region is CASGFPTGGEYGYTF. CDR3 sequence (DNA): TGTGCCAGTGGGTTTCCAACAGGGGGCGAGTATGGCTACACCTTC.

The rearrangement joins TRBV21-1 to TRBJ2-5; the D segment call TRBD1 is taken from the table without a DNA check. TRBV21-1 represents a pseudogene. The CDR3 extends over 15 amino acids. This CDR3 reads CASSPPPGVQETQYF. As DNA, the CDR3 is TGTGCCAGCAGCCCGCCCCCAGGGGTCCAAGAGACCCAGTACTTC.

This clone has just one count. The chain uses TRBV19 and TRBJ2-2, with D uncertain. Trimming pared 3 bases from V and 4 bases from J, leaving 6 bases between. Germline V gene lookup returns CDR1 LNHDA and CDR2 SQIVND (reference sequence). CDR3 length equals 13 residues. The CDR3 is CASSIRTTGELFF. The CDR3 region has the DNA TGTGCCAGTAGTATTCGCACCACCGGGGAGCTGTTTTTT.

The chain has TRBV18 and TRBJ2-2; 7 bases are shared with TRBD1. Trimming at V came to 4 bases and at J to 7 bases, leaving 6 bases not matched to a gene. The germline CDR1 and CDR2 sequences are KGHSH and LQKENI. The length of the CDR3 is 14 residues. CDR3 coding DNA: TGTGCCAGCTCACAGAGGACAGGCGACGGGGAGCTGTTTTTT. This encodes CASSQRTGDGELFF.

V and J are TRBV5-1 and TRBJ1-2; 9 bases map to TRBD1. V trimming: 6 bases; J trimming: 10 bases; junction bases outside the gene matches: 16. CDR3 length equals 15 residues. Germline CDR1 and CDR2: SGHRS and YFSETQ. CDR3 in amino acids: CASTPSPRGQGAYTF. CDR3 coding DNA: TGCGCCAGCACCCCGAGTCCCCGGGGACAGGGCGCCTACACCTTC. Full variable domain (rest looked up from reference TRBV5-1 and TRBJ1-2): KAGVTQTPRYLIKTRGQQVTLSCSPISGHRSVSWYQQTPGQGLQFLFEYFSETQRNKGNFPGRFSGRQFSNSRSEMNVSTLELGDSALYLCASTPSPRGQGAYTFGSGTRLTVV.

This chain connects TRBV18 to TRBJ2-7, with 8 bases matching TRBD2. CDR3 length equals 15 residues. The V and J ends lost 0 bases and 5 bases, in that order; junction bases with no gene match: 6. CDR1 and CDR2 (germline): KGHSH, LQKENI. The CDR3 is CASSPPGTSFNEQYF. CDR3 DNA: TGTGCCAGCTCACCACCGGGGACTAGTTTTAACGAGCAGTACTTC.

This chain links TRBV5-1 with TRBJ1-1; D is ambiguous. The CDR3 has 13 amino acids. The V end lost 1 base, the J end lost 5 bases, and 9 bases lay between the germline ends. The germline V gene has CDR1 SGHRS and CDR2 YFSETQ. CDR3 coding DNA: TGCGCCAGCAGCTTGAGAGGGAGTACTGAAGCTTTCTTT. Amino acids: CASSLRGSTEAFF.

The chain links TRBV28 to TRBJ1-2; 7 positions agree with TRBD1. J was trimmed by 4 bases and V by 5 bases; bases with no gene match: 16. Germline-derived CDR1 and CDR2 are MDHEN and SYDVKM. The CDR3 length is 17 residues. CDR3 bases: TGTGCCAGCAGTCCCGGACAGGCCGGATACTTAACCTATGGCTACACCTTC. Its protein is CASSPGQAGYLTYGYTF.

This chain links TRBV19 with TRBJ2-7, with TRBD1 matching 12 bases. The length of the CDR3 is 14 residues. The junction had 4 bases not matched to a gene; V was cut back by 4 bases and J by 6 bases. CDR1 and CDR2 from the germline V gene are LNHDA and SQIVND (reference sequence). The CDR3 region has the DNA TGTGCCAGTAGTACCGGGACAGGGGGCCTCGAGCAGTACTTC. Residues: CASSTGTGGLEQYF.

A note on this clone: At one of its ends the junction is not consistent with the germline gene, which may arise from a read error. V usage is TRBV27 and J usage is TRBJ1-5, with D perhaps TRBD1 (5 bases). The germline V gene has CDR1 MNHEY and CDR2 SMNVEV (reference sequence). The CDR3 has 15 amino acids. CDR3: CASSISGQINQPQHF. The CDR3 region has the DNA TGTGCCAGCAGTATATCCGGACAAATTAATCAGCCCCAGCATTTT.